This T cell receptor beta chain was found in a study of cytomegalovirus exposure and HLA in healthy donors. PCR involved 60 Vbeta and 13 Jbeta primers. The data were produced by immunoSEQ multiplex PCR, yet TCRdb's version contains in-frame clones alone and is incomplete. The top ten clones hold around 1% of a sample with around 190,000 clones, about three quarters of them seen once. Trimming removed 5 bases from V and 14 bases from J; junction bases left unmatched: 8. Germline lookup yields CDR1 SGHNT and CDR2 YENEEA. CDR3 size: 12 residues. The chain joins TRBV11-3 to TRBJ2-1; 8 nucleotides agree with TRBD2. Sequenced: PBMCs. The sequence was obtained from a woman between 40 and 50 years old in good health and CMV-seronegative. The CDR3 reads CASSRSPGGKFF. The CDR3, as DNA: TGTGCCAGCAGCAGGTCTCCGGGAGGGAAGTTCTTC. Filled out from reference TRBV11-3 and TRBJ2-1, the complete variable domain reads EAGVVQSPRYKIIEKKQPVAFWCNPISGHNTLYWYLQNLGQGPELLIRYENEEAVDDSQLPKDRFSAERLKGVDSTLKIQPAELGDSAVYLCASSRSPGGKFFGPGTRLTVL.